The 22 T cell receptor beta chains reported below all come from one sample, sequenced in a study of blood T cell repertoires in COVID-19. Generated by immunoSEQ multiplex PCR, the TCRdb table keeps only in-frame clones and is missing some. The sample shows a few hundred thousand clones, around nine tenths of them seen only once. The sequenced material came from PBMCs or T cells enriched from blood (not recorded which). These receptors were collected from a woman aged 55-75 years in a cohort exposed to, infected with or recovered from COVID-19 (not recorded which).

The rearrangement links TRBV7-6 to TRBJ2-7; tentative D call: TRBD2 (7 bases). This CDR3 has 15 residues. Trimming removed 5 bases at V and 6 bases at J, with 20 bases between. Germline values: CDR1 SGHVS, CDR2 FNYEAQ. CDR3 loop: CASSQGLGAGLEQYF. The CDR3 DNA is TGTGCCAGCAGCCAGGGGTTGGGAGCGGGGCTCGAGCAGTACTTC.

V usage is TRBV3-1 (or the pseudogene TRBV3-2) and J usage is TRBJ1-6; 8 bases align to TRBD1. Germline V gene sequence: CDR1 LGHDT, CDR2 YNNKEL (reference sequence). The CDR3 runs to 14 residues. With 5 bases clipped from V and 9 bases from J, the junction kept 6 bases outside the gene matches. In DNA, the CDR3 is TGTGCCAGCAGCTTTGACAGGGGAGGTTCACCCCTCCACTTT. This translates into CASSFDRGGSPLHF.

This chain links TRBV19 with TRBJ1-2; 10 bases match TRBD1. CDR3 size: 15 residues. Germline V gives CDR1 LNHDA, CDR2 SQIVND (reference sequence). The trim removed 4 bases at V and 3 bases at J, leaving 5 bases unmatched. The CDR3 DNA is TGTGCCAGTAGTACCCCCGGGACAGGGGACTATGGCTACACCTTC. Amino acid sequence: CASSTPGTGDYGYTF.

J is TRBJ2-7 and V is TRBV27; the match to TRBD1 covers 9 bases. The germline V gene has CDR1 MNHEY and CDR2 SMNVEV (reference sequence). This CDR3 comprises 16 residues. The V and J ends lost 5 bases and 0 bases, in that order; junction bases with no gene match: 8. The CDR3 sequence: CASSPLDRGNSYEQYF. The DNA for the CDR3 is TGTGCCAGCAGTCCCCTCGACAGGGGGAACTCCTACGAGCAGTACTTC.

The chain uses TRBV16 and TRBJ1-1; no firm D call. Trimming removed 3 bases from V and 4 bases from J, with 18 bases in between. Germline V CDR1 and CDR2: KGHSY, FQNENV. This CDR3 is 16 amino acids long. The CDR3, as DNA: TGTGCCAGCAGCCACCCCCCGGTCATGGAGGGCACTGAAGCTTTCTTT. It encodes CASSHPPVMEGTEAFF.

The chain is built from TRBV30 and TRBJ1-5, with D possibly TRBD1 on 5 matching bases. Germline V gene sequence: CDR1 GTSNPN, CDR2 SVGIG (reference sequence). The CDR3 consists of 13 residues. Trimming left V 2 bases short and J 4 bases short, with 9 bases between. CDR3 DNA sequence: TGTGCCTGGAGTATGGGGGGGAATCAGCCCCAGCATTTT. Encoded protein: CAWSMGGNQPQHF.

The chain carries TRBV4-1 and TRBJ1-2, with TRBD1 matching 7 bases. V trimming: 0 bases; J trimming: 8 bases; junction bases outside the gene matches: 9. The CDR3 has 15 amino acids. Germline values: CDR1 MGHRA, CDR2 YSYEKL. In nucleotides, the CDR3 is TGCGCCAGCAGCCAAGAAGGGACAGTTTTGCGGGGCTACACCTTC. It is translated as CASSQEGTVLRGYTF.

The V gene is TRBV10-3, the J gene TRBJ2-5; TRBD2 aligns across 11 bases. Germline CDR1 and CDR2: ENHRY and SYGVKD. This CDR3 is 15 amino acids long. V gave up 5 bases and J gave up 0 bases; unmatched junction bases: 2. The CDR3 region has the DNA TGTGCCATCAGTCTGACTAGCGGGAACCAAGAGACCCAGTACTTC. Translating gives CAISLTSGNQETQYF.

CDR3 nucleotide sequence: TGTGCCAGCAGCGTAGTCGGTAGCGGAGGCTACGAGCAGTACTTC. It encodes CASSVVGSGGYEQYF. V gene TRBV9 combines with J gene TRBJ2-7, with a possible D match to TRBD2 (6 bases). Germline V lookup: CDR1 SGDLS, CDR2 YYNGEE. CDR3 length: 15 amino acids. Trimming took 0 bases from V and 3 from J, leaving 13 bases between them. The whole variable domain, filled in from reference TRBV9 and TRBJ2-7, reads DSGVTQTPKHLITATGQRVTLRCSPRSGDLSVYWYQQSLDQGLQFLIQYYNGEERAKGNILERFSAQQFPDLHSELNLSSLELGDSALYFCASSVVGSGGYEQYFGPGTRLTVT.

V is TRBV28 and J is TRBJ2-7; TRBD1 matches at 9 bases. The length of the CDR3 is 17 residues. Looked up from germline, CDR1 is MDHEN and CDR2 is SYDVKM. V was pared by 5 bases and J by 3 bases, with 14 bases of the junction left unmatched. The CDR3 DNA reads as TGTGCCAGCAGTCCTCCATGGCTCGGGACAGGGAACTACGAGCAGTACTTC. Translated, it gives CASSPPWLGTGNYEQYF.

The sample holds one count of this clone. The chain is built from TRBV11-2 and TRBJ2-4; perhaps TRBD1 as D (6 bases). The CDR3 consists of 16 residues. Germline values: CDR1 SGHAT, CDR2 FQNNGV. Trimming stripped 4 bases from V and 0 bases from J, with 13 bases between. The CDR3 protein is CASSYQGRLAKNIQYF. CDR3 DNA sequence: TGTGCCAGCAGCTACCAGGGGCGGTTAGCCAAAAACATTCAGTACTTC.

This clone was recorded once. The CDR3 DNA follows: TGTGCCAGCATTCCGCTGGACAGGGAACATTCACCCCTCCACTTT. Translating gives CASIPLDREHSPLHF. The chain recombines TRBV28 with TRBJ1-6, with 8 bases aligning to TRBD1. The CDR3 is made up of 15 amino acids. V gave up 7 bases and J gave up 8 bases; unmatched junction bases: 10. Per germline, CDR1 MDHEN and CDR2 SYDVKM.

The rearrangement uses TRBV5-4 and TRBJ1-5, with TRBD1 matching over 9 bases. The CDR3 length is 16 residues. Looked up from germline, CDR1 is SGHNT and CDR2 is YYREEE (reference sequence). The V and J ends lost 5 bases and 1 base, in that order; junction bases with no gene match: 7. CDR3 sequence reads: CASSYKGQGSNQPQHF. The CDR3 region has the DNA TGTGCCAGCAGTTACAAGGGACAGGGAAGCAATCAGCCCCAGCATTTT.

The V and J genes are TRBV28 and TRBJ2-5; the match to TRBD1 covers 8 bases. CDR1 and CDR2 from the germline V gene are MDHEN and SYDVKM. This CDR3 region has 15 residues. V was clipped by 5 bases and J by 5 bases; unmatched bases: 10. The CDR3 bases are TGTGCCAGCAGTGTAGGAGGGACAGGAGGGGAGACCCAGTACTTC. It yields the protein CASSVGGTGGETQYF.

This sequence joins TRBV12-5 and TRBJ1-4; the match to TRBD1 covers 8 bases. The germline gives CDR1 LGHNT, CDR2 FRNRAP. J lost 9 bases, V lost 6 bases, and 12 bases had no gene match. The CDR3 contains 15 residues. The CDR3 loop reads CASGPVRGRNQKLFF. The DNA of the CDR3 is TGTGCTAGTGGCCCCGTCAGGGGGCGCAATCAAAAACTGTTTTTT.

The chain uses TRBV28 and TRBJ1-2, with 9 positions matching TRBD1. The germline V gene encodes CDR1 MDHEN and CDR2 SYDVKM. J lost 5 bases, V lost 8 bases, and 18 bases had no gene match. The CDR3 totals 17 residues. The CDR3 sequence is CASSSTGRQGGKYGYTF. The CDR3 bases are TGTGCCAGCTCGAGCACGGGCCGACAGGGGGGAAAGTATGGCTACACCTTC.

The CDR3 bases are TGTGCCAGCAGTTACTCCCAATCCCCAGGGGCGAAGGGCTACACCTTC. Its translation is CASSYSQSPGAKGYTF. The rearrangement uses TRBV6-5 and TRBJ1-2; tentative D call: TRBD1 (6 bases). The CDR3 has 16 amino acids. Germline CDR1 reads MNHEY; CDR2 reads SVGAGI. V gave up 0 bases and J gave up 8 bases, with 19 bases separating them.

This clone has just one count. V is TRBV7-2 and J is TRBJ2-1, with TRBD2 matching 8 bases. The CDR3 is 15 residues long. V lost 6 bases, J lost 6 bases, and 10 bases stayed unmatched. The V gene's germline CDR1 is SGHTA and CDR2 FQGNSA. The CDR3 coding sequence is TGTGCCAGCAGGATGCCGGGACTAGAAACCAATGAGCAGTTCTTC. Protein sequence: CASRMPGLETNEQFF.

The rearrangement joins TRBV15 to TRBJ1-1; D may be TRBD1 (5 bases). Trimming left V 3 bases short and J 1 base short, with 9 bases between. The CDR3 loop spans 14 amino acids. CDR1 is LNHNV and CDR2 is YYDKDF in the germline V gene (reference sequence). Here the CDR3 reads CATSRTQANTEAFF. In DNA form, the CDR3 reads TGTGCCACCAGCAGGACACAGGCGAACACTGAAGCTTTCTTT.

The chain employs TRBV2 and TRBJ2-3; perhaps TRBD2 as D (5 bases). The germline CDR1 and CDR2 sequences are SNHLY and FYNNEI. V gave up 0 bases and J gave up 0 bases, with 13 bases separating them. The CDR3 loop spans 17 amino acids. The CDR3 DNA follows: TGTGCCAGCAGTGAAGCGCCTTGGGAGTATAGCACAGATACGCAGTATTTT. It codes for CASSEAPWEYSTDTQYF. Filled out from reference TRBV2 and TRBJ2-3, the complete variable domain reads EPEVTQTPSHQVTQMGQEVILRCVPISNHLYFYWYRQILGQKVEFLVSFYNNEISEKSEIFDDQFSVERPDGSNFTLKIRSTKLEDSAMYFCASSEAPWEYSTDTQYFGPGTRLTVL.

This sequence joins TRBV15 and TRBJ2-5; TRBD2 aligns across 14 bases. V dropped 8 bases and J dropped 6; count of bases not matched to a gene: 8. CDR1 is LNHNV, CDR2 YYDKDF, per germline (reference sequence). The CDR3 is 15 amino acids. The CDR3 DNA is TGTGCCACCCGACCGACTAGCGGGAGGGGGCAGACCCAGTACTTC. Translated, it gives CATRPTSGRGQTQYF.

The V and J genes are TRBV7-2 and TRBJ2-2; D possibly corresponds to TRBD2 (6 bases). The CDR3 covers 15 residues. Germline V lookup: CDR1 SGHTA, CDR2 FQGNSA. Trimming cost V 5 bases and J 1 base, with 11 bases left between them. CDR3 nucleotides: TGTGCCAGCAGCCTCCAGCGGGTGAACACCGGGGAGCTGTTTTTT. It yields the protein CASSLQRVNTGELFF.